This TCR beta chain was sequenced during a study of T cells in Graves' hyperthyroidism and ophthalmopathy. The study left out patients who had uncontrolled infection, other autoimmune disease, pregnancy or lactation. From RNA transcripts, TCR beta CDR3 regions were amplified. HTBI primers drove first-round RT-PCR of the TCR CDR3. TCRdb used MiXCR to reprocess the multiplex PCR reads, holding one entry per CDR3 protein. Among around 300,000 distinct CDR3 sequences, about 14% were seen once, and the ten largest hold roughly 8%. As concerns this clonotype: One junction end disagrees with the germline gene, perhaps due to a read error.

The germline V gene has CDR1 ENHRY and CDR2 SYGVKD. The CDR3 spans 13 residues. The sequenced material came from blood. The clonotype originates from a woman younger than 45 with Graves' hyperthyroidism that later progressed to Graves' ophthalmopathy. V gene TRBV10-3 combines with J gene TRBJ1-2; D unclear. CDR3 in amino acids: CATSEMGSGGYTF. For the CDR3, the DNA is TGTGCCACCAGTGAAATGGGGTCGGGTGGCTACACCTTC.